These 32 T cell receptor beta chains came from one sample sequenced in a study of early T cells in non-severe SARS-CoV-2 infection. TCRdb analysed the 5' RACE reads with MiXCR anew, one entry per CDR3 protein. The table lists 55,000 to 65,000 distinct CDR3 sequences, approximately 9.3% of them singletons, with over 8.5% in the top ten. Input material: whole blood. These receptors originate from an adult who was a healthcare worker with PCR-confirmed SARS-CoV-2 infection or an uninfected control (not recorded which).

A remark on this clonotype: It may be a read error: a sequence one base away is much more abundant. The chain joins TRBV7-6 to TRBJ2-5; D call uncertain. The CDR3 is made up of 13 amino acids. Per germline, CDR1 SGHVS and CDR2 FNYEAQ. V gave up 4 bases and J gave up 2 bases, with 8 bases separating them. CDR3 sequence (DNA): TGTGCCAGCAGCTCAGACTGGCAAGAGACCCAGTACTTC. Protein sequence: CASSSDWQETQYF.

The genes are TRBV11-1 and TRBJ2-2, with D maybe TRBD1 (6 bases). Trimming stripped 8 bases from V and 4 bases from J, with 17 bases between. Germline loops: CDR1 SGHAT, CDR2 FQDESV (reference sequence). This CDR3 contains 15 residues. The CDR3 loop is CASSIMTQGTGELFF. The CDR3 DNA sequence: TGTGCCAGCTCAATCATGACACAGGGCACCGGGGAGCTGTTTTTT.

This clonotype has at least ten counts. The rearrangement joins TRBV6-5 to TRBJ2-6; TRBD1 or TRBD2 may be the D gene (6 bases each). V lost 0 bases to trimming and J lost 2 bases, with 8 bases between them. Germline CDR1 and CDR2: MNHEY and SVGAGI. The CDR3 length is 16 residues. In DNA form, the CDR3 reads TGTGCCAGCAGTTACTCGGGGGGCCCTGGGGCCAACGTCCTGACTTTC. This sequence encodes CASSYSGGPGANVLTF.

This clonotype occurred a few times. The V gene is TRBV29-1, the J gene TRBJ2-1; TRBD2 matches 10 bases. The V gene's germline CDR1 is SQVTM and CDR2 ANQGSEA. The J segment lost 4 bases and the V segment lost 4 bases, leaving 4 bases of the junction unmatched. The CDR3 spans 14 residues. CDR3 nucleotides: TGCAGCGTTGTCGAGCGGGAGGGATACAATGAGCAGTTCTTC. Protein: CSVVEREGYNEQFF.

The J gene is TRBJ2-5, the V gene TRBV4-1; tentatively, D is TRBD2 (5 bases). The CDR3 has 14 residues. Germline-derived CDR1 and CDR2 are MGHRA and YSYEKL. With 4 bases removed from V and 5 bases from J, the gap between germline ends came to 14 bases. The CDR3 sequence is CASSPFIRDETQYF. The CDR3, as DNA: TGCGCCAGCAGCCCATTTATCCGGGATGAGACCCAGTACTTC.

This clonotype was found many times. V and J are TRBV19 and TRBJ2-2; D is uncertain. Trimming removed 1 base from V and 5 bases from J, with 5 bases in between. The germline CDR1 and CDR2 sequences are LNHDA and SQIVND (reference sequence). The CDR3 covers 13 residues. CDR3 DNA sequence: TGTGCCAGTAGTATAGGGGGAACCGGGGAGCTGTTTTTT. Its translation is CASSIGGTGELFF.

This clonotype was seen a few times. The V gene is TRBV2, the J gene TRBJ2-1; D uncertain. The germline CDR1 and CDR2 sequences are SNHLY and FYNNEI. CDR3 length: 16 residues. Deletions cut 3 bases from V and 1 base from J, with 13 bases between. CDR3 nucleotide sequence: TGTGCCAGCAGTGATCGTGACTTGCTATCCTACAATGAGCAGTTCTTC. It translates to CASSDRDLLSYNEQFF.

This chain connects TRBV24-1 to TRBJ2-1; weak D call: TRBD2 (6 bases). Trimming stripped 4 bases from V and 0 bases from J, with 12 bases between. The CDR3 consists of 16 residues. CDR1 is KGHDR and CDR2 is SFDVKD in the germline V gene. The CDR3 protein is CATSDASGPSYNEQFF. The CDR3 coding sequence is TGTGCCACCAGTGACGCCAGCGGGCCCTCCTACAATGAGCAGTTCTTC.

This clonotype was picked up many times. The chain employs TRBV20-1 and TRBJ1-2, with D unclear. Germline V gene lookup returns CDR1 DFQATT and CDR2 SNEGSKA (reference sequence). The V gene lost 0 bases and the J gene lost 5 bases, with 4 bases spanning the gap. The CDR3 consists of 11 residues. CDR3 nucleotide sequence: TGCAGTGCTAGAGATATATATGGCTACACCTTC. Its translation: CSARDIYGYTF.

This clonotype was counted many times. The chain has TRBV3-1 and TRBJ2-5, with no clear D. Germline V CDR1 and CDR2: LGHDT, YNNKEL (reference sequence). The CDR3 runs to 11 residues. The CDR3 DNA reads TGTGCGTCGGCCAACCCAGGGACCCAGTACTTC. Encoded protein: CASANPGTQYF.

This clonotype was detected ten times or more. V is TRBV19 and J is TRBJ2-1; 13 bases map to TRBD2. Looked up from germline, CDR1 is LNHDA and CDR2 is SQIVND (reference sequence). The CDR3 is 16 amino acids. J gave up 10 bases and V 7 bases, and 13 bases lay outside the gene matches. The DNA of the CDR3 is TGTGCCAGTACTTTGTCCGGACTAGCGGGAGTAAGCGAGCAGTTCTTC. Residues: CASTLSGLAGVSEQFF.

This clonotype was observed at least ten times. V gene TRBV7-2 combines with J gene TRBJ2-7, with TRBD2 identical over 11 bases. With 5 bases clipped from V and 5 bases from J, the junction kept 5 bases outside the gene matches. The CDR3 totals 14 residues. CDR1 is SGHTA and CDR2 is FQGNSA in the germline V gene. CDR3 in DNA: TGTGCCAGCAGCATGACTAGCGGGATCGACGAGCAGTACTTC. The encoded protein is CASSMTSGIDEQYF. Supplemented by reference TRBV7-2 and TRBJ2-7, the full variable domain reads GAGVSQSPSNKVTEKGKDVELRCDPISGHTALYWYRQSLGQGLEFLIYFQGNSAPDKSGLPSDRFSAERTGGSVSTLTIQRTQQEDSAVYLCASSMTSGIDEQYFGPGTRLTVT.

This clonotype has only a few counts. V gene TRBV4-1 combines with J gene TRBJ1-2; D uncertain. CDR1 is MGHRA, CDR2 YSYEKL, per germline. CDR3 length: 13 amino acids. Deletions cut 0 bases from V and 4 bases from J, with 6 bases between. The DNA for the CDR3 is TGCGCCAGCAGCCAAGACGGTGGCTATGGCTACACCTTC. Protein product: CASSQDGGYGYTF.

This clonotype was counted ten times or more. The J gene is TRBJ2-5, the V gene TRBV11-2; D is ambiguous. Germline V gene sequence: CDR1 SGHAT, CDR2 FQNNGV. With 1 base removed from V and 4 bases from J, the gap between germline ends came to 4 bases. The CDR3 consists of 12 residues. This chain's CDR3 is CASSLVGETQYF. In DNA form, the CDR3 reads TGTGCCAGCAGCTTAGTAGGAGAGACCCAGTACTTC.

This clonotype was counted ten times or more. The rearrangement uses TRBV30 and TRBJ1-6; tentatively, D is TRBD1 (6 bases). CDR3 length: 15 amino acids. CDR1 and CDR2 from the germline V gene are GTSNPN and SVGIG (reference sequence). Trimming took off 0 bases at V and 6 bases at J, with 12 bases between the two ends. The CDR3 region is CAWSVGGRGNSPLHF. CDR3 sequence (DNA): TGTGCCTGGAGTGTAGGGGGGCGAGGTAATTCACCCCTCCACTTT.

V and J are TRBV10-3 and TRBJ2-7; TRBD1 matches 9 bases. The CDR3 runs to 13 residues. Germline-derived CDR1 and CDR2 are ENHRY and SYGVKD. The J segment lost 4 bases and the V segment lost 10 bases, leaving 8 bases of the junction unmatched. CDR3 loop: CATVPGTGYEQYF. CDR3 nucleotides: TGTGCCACAGTTCCCGGGACAGGGTACGAGCAGTACTTC.

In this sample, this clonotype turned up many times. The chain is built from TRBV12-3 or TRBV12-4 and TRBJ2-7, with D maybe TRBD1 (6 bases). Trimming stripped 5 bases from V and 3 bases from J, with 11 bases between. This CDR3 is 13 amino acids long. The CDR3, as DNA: TGTGCCAGCAGTAGCATCAGGGGCTACGAGCAGTACTTC. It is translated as CASSSIRGYEQYF.

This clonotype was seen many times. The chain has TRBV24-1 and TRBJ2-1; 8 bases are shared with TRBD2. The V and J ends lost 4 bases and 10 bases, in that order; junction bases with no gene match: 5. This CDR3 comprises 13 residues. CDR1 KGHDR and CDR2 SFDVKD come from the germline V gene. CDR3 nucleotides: TGTGCCACCAGTGACTCAATAGCGGGAGAGCAGTTCTTC. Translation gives CATSDSIAGEQFF.

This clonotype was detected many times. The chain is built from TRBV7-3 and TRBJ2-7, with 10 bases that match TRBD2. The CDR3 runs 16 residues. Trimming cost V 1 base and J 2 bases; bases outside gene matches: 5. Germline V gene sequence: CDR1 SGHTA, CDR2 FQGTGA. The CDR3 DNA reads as TGTGCCAGCAGCTTAAATTTTGGGACTAGCGCCTACGAGCAGTACTTC. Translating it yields CASSLNFGTSAYEQYF.

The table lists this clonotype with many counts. Here the CDR3 DNA reads TGTGCCAGCAGCTTGGACGGGGGCTACACCTTC. Its translation: CASSLDGGYTF. The chain is built from TRBV5-5 and TRBJ1-2; D gene ambiguous. The length of the CDR3 is 11 residues. Trimming removed 0 bases from V and 8 bases from J, with 5 bases in between. Germline V gene lookup returns CDR1 SGHKS and CDR2 YYEKEE (reference sequence).

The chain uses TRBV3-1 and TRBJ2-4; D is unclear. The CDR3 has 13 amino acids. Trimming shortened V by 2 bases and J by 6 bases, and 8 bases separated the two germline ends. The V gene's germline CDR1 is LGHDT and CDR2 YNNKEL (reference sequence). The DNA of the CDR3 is TGTGCCAGCAGCCAACAACCAGGAAACATTCAGTACTTC. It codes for CASSQQPGNIQYF.

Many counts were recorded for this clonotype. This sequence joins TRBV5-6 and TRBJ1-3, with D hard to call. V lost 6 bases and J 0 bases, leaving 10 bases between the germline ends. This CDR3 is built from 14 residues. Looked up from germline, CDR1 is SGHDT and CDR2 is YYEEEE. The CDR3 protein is CASTLGVSGNTIYF. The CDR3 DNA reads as TGTGCCAGCACCCTCGGGGTCTCTGGAAACACCATATATTTT. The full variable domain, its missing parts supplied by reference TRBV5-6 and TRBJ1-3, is DAGVTQSPTHLIKTRGQQVTLRCSPKSGHDTVSWYQQALGQGPQFIFQYYEEEERQRGNFPDRFSGHQFPNYSSELNVNALLLGDSALYLCASTLGVSGNTIYFGEGSWLTVV.

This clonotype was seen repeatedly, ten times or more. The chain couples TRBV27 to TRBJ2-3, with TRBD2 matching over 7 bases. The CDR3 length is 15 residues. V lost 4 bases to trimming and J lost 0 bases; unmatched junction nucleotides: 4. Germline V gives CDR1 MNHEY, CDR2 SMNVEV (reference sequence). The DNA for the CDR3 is TGTGCCAGCAGTTCCCAGCGGGGCAGCACAGATACGCAGTATTTT. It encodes CASSSQRGSTDTQYF.

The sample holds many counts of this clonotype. The CDR3 reads CASSSSGSSSTDTQYF. DNA of the CDR3: TGTGCCAGCAGCTCGTCTGGCAGTTCTAGCACAGATACGCAGTATTTT. The genes are TRBV7-2 and TRBJ2-3; D unresolved. The V end lost 4 bases, the J end lost 0 bases, and 14 bases lay between the germline ends. Germline lookup yields CDR1 SGHTA and CDR2 FQGNSA. The length of the CDR3 is 16 residues. Supplemented by reference TRBV7-2 and TRBJ2-3, the full variable domain reads GAGVSQSPSNKVTEKGKDVELRCDPISGHTALYWYRQSLGQGLEFLIYFQGNSAPDKSGLPSDRFSAERTGGSVSTLTIQRTQQEDSAVYLCASSSSGSSSTDTQYFGPGTRLTVL.

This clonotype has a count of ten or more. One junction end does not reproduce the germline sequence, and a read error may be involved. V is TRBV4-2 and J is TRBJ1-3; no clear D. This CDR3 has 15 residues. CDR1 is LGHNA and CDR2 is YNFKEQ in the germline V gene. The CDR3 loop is CASSQDEGSGNTIYF. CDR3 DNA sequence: TGTGCCAGCAGCCAAGATGAAGGGTCTGGTAACACCATATATTTT.

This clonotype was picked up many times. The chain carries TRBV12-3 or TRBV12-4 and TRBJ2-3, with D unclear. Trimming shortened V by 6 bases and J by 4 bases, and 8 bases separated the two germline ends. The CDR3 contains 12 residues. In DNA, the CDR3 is TGTGCCAGCAGCCCGGGCTCAGATACGCAGTATTTT. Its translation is CASSPGSDTQYF.

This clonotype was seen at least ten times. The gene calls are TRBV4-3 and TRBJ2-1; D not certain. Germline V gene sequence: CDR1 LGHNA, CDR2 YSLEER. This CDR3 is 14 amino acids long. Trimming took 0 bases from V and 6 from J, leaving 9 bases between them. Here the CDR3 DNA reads TGCGCCAGCAGCCAAGATTTCCCGATCAATGAGCAGTTCTTC. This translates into CASSQDFPINEQFF.

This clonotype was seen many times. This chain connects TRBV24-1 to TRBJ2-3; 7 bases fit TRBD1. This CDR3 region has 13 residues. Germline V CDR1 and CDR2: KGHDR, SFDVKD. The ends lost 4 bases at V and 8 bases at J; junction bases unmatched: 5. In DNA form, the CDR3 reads TGTGCCACCAGTGACCCTGACAGGGCTACGCAGTATTTT. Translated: CATSDPDRATQYF.

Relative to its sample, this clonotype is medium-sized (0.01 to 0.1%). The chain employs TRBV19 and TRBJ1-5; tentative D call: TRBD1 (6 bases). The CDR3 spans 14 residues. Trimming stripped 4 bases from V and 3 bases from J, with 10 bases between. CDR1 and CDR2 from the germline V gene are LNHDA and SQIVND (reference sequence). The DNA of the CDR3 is TGTGCCAGTAGTACGGGGGACAACAATCAGCCCCAGCATTTT. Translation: CASSTGDNNQPQHF.

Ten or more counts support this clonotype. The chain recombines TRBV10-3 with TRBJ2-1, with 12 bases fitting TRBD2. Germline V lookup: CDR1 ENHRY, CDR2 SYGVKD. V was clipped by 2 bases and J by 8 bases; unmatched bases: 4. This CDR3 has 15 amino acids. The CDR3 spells CAISEASGRAHEQFF. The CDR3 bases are TGTGCCATCAGTGAGGCTAGCGGGAGGGCCCATGAGCAGTTCTTC.

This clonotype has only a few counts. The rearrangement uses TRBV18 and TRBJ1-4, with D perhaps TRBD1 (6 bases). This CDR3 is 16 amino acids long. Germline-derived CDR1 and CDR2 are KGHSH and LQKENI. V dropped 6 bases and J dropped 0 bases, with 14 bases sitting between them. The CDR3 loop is CASSEFQGTTNEKLFF. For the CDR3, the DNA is TGTGCCAGCTCGGAATTTCAGGGGACAACTAATGAAAAACTGTTTTTT.

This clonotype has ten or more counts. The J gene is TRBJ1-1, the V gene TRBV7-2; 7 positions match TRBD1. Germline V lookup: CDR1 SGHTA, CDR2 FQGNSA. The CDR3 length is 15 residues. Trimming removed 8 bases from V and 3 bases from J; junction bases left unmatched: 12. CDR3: CASGKLPTGDTEAFF. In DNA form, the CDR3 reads TGTGCCAGCGGGAAGCTTCCAACAGGGGACACTGAAGCTTTCTTT.